The 24 T cell receptor beta chains reported below all come from one sample, sequenced in a study of tumor-infiltrating lymphocytes in primary liver carcinoma. From approximately 500 ng total RNA, TCR beta cDNA was generated with a primer in the constant region. The TCR beta library was amplified through three nested multiplex PCR rounds in a modified ARM-PCR procedure. The first two PCR rounds used TRBV1-TRBV30 forward primers with a C-beta reverse primer, 10 to 11 cycles each. Each CDR3 protein gets one entry after TCRdb re-called the multiplex PCR reads with MiXCR. The table includes roughly 45,000 distinct CDR3 sequences, about three quarters detected once. Between about 17 and 34 mg of unsorted bulk tissue served as the source from which RNA and DNA were co-extracted. The sequencing input was liver tumor tissue from sampling region 5. Subset indicated: tumor region T5, tumor centre. These receptors all stem from a man aged 35-49 years with primary liver carcinoma and hepatitis B virus infection.

This clonotype was observed a single time. The final CDR3 position lacks the conserved phenylalanine or tryptophan, pointing to a likely read error. This sequence joins TRBV10-3 and TRBJ2-7; D may be TRBD2 (6 bases). This CDR3 region has 15 residues. The ends were cut back, 6 bases at V and 4 bases at J, with 19 bases in the middle. Germline V gene sequence: CDR1 ENHRY, CDR2 SYGVKD. The CDR3 loop is CAISGREGAAYEQYY. Here the CDR3 DNA reads TGTGCCATCAGCGGGAGAGAAGGGGCAGCATACGAGCAGTACTAC.

With respect to this clonotype: One junction end disagrees with the germline gene, perhaps due to a read error. This chain connects TRBV4-2 to TRBJ1-2; weak D call: TRBD1 (5 bases). The CDR3 is made up of 13 amino acids. Germline V lookup: CDR1 LGHNA, CDR2 YNFKEQ. The CDR3 DNA reads as TGTGTCAGCAGCCAAGAGGGGAACTATGGCTACACTTTC. Amino acids: CVSSQEGNYGYTF.

Concerning this clonotype: Since no conserved phenylalanine or tryptophan closes the CDR3, a read error is the likely cause. This chain joins TRBV6-1 and TRBJ2-3, with D possibly TRBD2 on 6 matching bases. The CDR3 runs to 16 residues. Germline CDR1 is MNHNS and CDR2 is SASEGT. V shed 4 bases and J shed 6 bases, with 20 bases lying between them. CDR3 in amino acids: CASSATRSEGWDTQYL. CDR3 in DNA: TGTGCCAGCAGTGCCACAAGGTCGGAGGGATGGGATACGCAGTATTTA.

This clonotype was seen ten or more times. The V gene is TRBV29-1, the J gene TRBJ2-5; 7 nucleotides match TRBD1. This CDR3 is built from 12 residues. The ends lost 4 bases at V and 5 bases at J; junction bases unmatched: 4. The V gene's germline CDR1 is SQVTM and CDR2 ANQGSEA. CDR3 in DNA: TGCAGCGTTGTAGGCAGGGGGGAGACCCAGTACTTC. Translated: CSVVGRGETQYF.

In this sample, this clonotype turned up many times. A much larger clone lies one base from this, so it may be a read error. The V gene is TRBV29-1, the J gene TRBJ2-1; D remains unclear. Trimming cost V 3 bases and J 3 bases, with 9 bases left between them. The CDR3 runs 13 residues. CDR1 and CDR2 from the germline V gene are SQVTM and ANQGSEA. In nucleotides, the CDR3 is TGCAGCGTTGAGGGCCCACACTACAATGAGCAGTTCTTC. This sequence encodes CSVEGPHYNEQFF.

As concerns this clonotype: A read error may be the cause here, since a much bigger clone is one base away. The chain combines TRBV7-9 with TRBJ2-1; 12 bases agree with TRBD2. CDR1 and CDR2 (germline): SEHNR, FQNEAQ (reference sequence). V dropped 5 bases and J dropped 4; count of bases not matched to a gene: 9. The CDR3 is made up of 17 amino acids. CDR3 DNA: TGTGCCAGCAGCCCCCGACTGACTAGCGGGGGATACAATGAGCAGTTCTTC. Amino acids: CASSPRLTSGGYNEQFF.

Worth noting for this clonotype: Relative to the germline gene, one junction end is altered; a read error may explain this. The chain uses TRBV7-9 and TRBJ2-7; 7 nucleotides line up with TRBD2. The CDR3 totals 16 residues. Looked up from germline, CDR1 is SEHNR and CDR2 is FQNEAQ (reference sequence). In DNA form, the CDR3 reads TGTGCCAGCGGCTTCGGGCAAGCGGGACCCTCCTACGAGCAGTACTTC. Translation: CASGFGQAGPSYEQYF.

V usage is TRBV29-1 and J usage is TRBJ2-5; 9 nucleotides align to TRBD2. Per the germline V gene, CDR1 is SQVTM and CDR2 is ANQGSEA. CDR3 size: 12 residues. CDR3 residues: CSVRGGGGTQYF. The DNA of the CDR3 is TGCAGTGTGCGGGGGGGAGGAGGGACCCAGTACTTC.

This clonotype was detected ten times or more. The chain links TRBV10-1 to TRBJ2-7, with D unresolved. The CDR3 extends over 12 amino acids. From germline, CDR1 is WNHNN and CDR2 SYGVQD (reference sequence). Trimming removed 2 bases from V and 6 bases from J, with 8 bases in between. DNA for the CDR3: TGCGCCAGCAGTGAGAATGGTGGCGAGCAGTACTTC. This sequence encodes CASSENGGEQYF.

On this clonotype itself: At one boundary the junction diverges from the germline segment, which might be a read error. This chain connects TRBV6-6 to TRBJ2-5; 9 bases fit TRBD2. Germline CDR1 is MNHNY and CDR2 is SVGAGI (reference sequence). The CDR3 sequence is 15 residues long. The CDR3 nucleotides read TGTGCAAGCAGTTACGGGACTAGCTTTGGGGGGACCCAGTACTTC. Encoded protein: CASSYGTSFGGTQYF.

Details on this clonotype: A junction end diverges from the germline sequence, so it may reflect a read error. The chain couples TRBV19 to TRBJ2-2, with D possibly matching TRBD1 (5 bases). The CDR3 is made up of 13 amino acids. Germline CDR1 LNHDA, CDR2 SQIVND (reference sequence). CDR3 sequence: CTSSTGNTGELFF. The CDR3 coding sequence is TGTACCAGTAGTACAGGGAACACCGGGGAGCTGTTTTTT.

In DNA form, the CDR3 reads TGCGCCAGCAGTCTCGGTGGAACAGAGACCCAGTACTTC. Amino acid sequence: CASSLGGTETQYF. This rearrangement joins TRBV5-1 to TRBJ2-5; D is unclear. The germline V gene encodes CDR1 SGHRS and CDR2 YFSETQ. The CDR3 is 13 residues long. V lost 5 bases and J 4 bases, leaving 12 bases between the germline ends.

About this clonotype itself: It may be a read error: a sequence one base away is much more abundant. CDR3 region: CASSAINYDEQFF. As DNA, the CDR3 is TGTGCCAGCAGTGCGATCAACTACGATGAGCAGTTCTTC. The genes are TRBV28 and TRBJ2-1; no clear D. CDR1 is MDHEN, CDR2 SYDVKM, per germline. The CDR3 extends over 13 amino acids.

This clonotype has just one count. A junction end diverges from the germline sequence, so it may reflect a read error. This chain uses TRBV6-2 or TRBV6-3 with TRBJ2-2, with 7 bases aligning to TRBD2. Germline CDR1 and CDR2: MNHEY and SVGEGT. The CDR3 totals 16 residues. The CDR3 sequence is CTSSELYGREIGELFF. The CDR3, as DNA: TGTACCAGCAGTGAACTTTACGGGCGGGAGATCGGGGAGCTTTTTTTT.

In regard to this clonotype: A much larger clone differs from this one at a single base, so this may be a read error. The J gene is TRBJ1-1, the V gene TRBV28, with a possible D match to TRBD1 (5 bases). This CDR3 comprises 14 residues. Germline V gives CDR1 MDHEN, CDR2 SYDVKM. The CDR3: CASRPGTVNTEASF. CDR3 nucleotide sequence: TGTGCCAGCAGACCCGGGACGGTGAACACTGAAGCTTCCTTT. Drawing the rest from reference TRBV28 and TRBJ1-1, the complete variable domain is DVKVTQSSRYLVKRTGEKVFLECVQDMDHENMFWYRQDPGLGLRLIYFSYDVKMKEKGDIPEGYSVSREKKERFSLILESASTNQTSMYLCASRPGTVNTEASFGQGTRLTVV.

As to this clonotype: The junction shows a germline mismatch at one end, possibly a read error. The chain carries TRBV6-1 and TRBJ2-1, with 11 nucleotides matching TRBD2. This CDR3 comprises 13 residues. CDR1 and CDR2 (germline): MNHNS, SASEGT. Written as DNA, the CDR3 is TGTGCCGGCAGGCTAGCGGGGGGAAATGAGCAGTTCTTC. Amino acids: CAGRLAGGNEQFF.

A word on this clonotype: An end of the junction does not agree with germline; a read error may underlie this. The gene calls are TRBV11-2 and TRBJ2-1, with D possibly being TRBD2 (6 bases). Per the germline V gene, CDR1 is SGHAT and CDR2 is FQNNGV. The CDR3 spans 18 residues. For the CDR3, the DNA is TGTGCCAGCAGCAAACCGGGGCGGGGCACTCGCCCCCACAACGAGCAATTCTTC. Translated, it gives CASSKPGRGTRPHNEQFF.

Notes on this clonotype: An end of the junction does not agree with germline; a read error may underlie this. The CDR3 spells CVRSLVPDEQYF. The CDR3, as DNA: TGTGTCAGGAGCTTAGTTCCAGACGAGCAATACTTC. V gene TRBV11-3 combines with J gene TRBJ2-7, with D unclear. The CDR3 is made up of 12 amino acids. Germline V gene data show CDR1 as SGHNT and CDR2 as YENEEA.

This clonotype was recorded at least ten times. The V call is TRBV29-1, the J call TRBJ2-1; 8 nucleotides align to TRBD2. In germline, CDR1 is SQVTM, CDR2 ANQGSEA. Unmatched junction bases numbered 10, after V lost 4 bases and J lost 8 bases. The CDR3 length is 14 residues. The CDR3 bases are TGCAGCGTTGTAGACAGCGGGAGAGGGGATGAGCAGTTCTTC. As protein: CSVVDSGRGDEQFF.

As concerns this clonotype: An end of the junction differs from the germline gene, which may be a read error. The rearrangement joins TRBV11-2 to TRBJ2-1; perhaps TRBD1 as D (5 bases). Germline V gene lookup returns CDR1 SGHAT and CDR2 FQNNGV. The CDR3 sequence is 15 residues long. The CDR3 protein is CVSSSGHIGYNEQFF. CDR3 coding DNA: TGTGTCAGCAGCTCTGGACACATCGGATACAATGAGCAGTTCTTC. The full variable domain, with the rest looked up from reference TRBV11-2 and TRBJ2-1, is EAGVAQSPRYKIIEKRQSVAFWCNPISGHATLYWYQQILGQGPKLLIQFQNNGVVDDSQLPKDRFSAERLKGVDSTLKIQPAKLEDSAVYLCVSSSGHIGYNEQFFGPGTRLTVL.

As to this clonotype: Since a much larger clone is just one base distant, this may be a read error. The chain employs TRBV28 and TRBJ1-1; TRBD1 aligns across 7 bases. Trimming took 5 bases from V and 9 from J; bases not matched to a gene: 6. Looked up from germline, CDR1 is MDHEN and CDR2 is SYDVKM. The CDR3 is 12 residues long. CDR3 nucleotide sequence: TGTGCCAGCAGTACACAGGGGAGGAAAGCTTTCTTT. The encoded protein is CASSTQGRKAFF.

By proportion, this clonotype is medium-sized. This chain connects TRBV11-2 to TRBJ2-1; the match to TRBD2 covers 7 bases. The CDR3 has 15 residues. V was pared by 1 base and J by 0 bases, with 0 bases of the junction left unmatched. Germline V CDR1 and CDR2: SGHAT, FQNNGV. In DNA form, the CDR3 reads TGTGCCAGCAGCTTAGGCGGGAGCTCCTACAATGAGCAGTTCTTC. This gives the protein CASSLGGSSYNEQFF.

This clonotype was found many times. The chain is built from TRBV28 and TRBJ1-4; 11 bases match TRBD1. Germline V gives CDR1 MDHEN, CDR2 SYDVKM. After removal of 5 bases from V and 3 bases from J, the junction contained 8 bases not matched to a gene. The CDR3 length is 17 residues. In DNA form, the CDR3 reads TGTGCCAGCAGTCCCCCCGGACAGGGGGCGGCTAATGAAAAACTGTTTTTT. Residues: CASSPPGQGAANEKLFF.

As concerns this clonotype: At one of its ends the junction is not consistent with the germline gene, which may arise from a read error. The chain is built from TRBV7-3 and TRBJ2-2; possibly TRBD2 for D (5 bases). CDR3 length: 12 residues. Germline loops: CDR1 SGHTA, CDR2 FQGTGA. CDR3 sequence: CASSYGAGEMFF. In nucleotides, the CDR3 is TGTGCCAGCAGCTACGGAGCCGGGGAGATGTTTTTT.